This T cell receptor beta chain was documented in a study of regulatory T cells in long-lasting Graves disease. Trimming shortened V by 2 bases and J by 5 bases, and 17 bases separated the two germline ends. Germline assignment: CDR1 KGHDR and CDR2 SFDVKD. This CDR3 is 16 amino acids long. Many counts were recorded for this clonotype. Sequencing libraries for TCR beta were prepared with iRepertoire HTBI primers and Arm-PCR of CDR3 regions. TCRdb used MiXCR to reprocess the multiplex PCR reads, holding one entry per CDR3 protein. The sample records 400,000 to 500,000 distinct CDR3 sequences, 14% being singletons. The sample's time point: newly diagnosed GD, antithyroid drugs for less than 3 months. RNA from PBMCs was the source of the TCR library. These data were also filed under a second study, of T cells in Graves' hyperthyroidism and ophthalmopathy.

V usage is TRBV24-1 and J usage is TRBJ2-5, with D tentatively TRBD1 (6 bases). Sequenced material: peripheral blood mononuclear cells (PBMCs), taken at new diagnosis, from a patient treated with antithyroid drugs. The receptor was derived from a woman aged 50 to 60 with Graves disease. The CDR3 bases are TGTGCCACCAGTGATTCCTCGGCAGGGGCGGCGGAGACCCAGTACTTC. As protein: CATSDSSAGAAETQYF.